The source of this T cell receptor beta chain is a study of shared clonotypes between healthy human individuals. Sequenced by immunoSEQ multiplex PCR; TCRdb stores in-frame clones only, minus some. The sample contains millions of clones, over 90% of which appear only once. Trimming took 4 bases from V and 10 from J; bases not matched to a gene: 5. This CDR3 has 13 residues. Germline CDR1 is SEHNR and CDR2 is FQNEAQ (reference sequence). The receptor was derived from a man aged 18 to 29 in good health. Some clones in this sample may be carry-over from other donors' samples. Sequences were obtained from naive CD4+ T cells from PBMCs. The subset: CD45RA+ positively selected. V and J are TRBV7-9 and TRBJ1-5, with 9 bases identical to TRBD1. The CDR3 reads CASSWGGQGPQHF. In nucleotides, the CDR3 is TGTGCCAGCAGCTGGGGGGGACAGGGACCCCAGCATTTT.